This record covers a single T cell receptor (beta chain). This record belongs to a study of blood T cell repertoires in COVID-19. Participants came from about two dozen US areas, aged roughly 18 to 89 years. Cohort allocation depended upon clinical history that participants reported. Recovered Cohort 3 donors showed two negative PCRs, clearance, or symptom resolution. Method: immunoSEQ multiplex PCR; TCRdb's copy keeps in-frame clones and lacks some. The sample yields about 310,000 clones, approximately 90% seen once. This TCR came from a woman aged 40 to 49 who had recovered from COVID-19. Source material: PBMCs or T cells enriched from blood (not recorded which).

For the CDR3, the DNA is TGTGCCACTGGACTATCCCGTCTCAATGAGCAGTTCTTC. Amino acids: CATGLSRLNEQFF. V gene TRBV7-2 combines with J gene TRBJ2-1; tentative D call: TRBD2 (6 bases). The CDR3 is 13 amino acids. CDR1 is SGHTA and CDR2 is FQGNSA in the germline V gene. Trimming removed 10 bases from V and 6 bases from J, with 16 bases in between.